Listed below are T cell receptor beta chains from one sample, sequenced in a study of blood T cells in healthy people across ages. TCRdb used MiXCR to reprocess the 5' RACE reads, holding one entry per CDR3 protein. The sample contains 980,000 or so distinct CDR3 sequences, around 48% of which appear only once. Material for sequencing was blood. The receptors shown here come from a man younger than 40 in good health. Both conserved end residues are part of each CDR3. A D gene is named only where the DNA matches it firmly. Size tells how often a clone was seen (once, few, many) or the class of an expanded clone, and some rows leave it out.

clone_size j_call v_call d_call cdr3_nt cdr3_aa
NA TRBJ1-4 TRBV15 NA TGTGCCACCAGGAGACAGGCAACTCCAACTAATGAAAAACTGTTTTTT CATRRQATPTNEKLFF
few TRBJ1-1 TRBV4-1 NA TGCGCCAGCAGCCAACTCCCTCCGGGGGGGGCCGACACTGAAGCTTTCTTT CASSQLPPGGADTEAFF
few TRBJ2-1 TRBV29-1 TRBD1 TGCAGCGTTGAAGGACAGGGGGCCCATGAGCAGTTCTTC CSVEGQGAHEQFF
NA TRBJ2-7 TRBV6-2/TRBV6-3 TRBD2 TGTGCCAGCAGGACTAGCGGGTACTCCTACGAGCAGTACTTC CASRTSGYSYEQYF
NA TRBJ2-7 TRBV29-1 NA TGCAGCGCCTCATCCTCGGCAGCCTACGAGCAGTACTTC CSASSSAAYEQYF
NA TRBJ2-1 TRBV4-2 TRBD2 TGTGCCAGCAGCCAAGATTGGTTAGCGGGAGGCTACAATGAGCAGTTCTTC CASSQDWLAGGYNEQFF
few TRBJ2-1 TRBV4-1 TRBD1 TGCGCCAGCAGCTACAACCCGGGACAGGGGCCCAATGAGCAGTTCTTC CASSYNPGQGPNEQFF
NA TRBJ2-5 TRBV20-1 NA TGCAGTGCAAACCGTCCGGGACTCCCCCAAGAGACCCAGTACTTC CSANRPGLPQETQYF
few TRBJ2-5 TRBV5-1 NA TGCGCCAGCAGCGGGGGTAGGGTACGAGAAGAGACCCAGTACTTC CASSGGRVREETQYF
NA TRBJ2-2 TRBV20-1 NA TGCAGTGCTAGGAGCGCGGGGCTCGTCGGGGAGCTGTTTTTT CSARSAGLVGELFF
NA TRBJ2-3 TRBV28 NA TGTGCCAGCAGTTTATATGGCCTAGCAAATTATGCAGATACGCAGTATTTT CASSLYGLANYADTQYF
NA TRBJ2-7 TRBV18 NA TGTGCCAGCTCACCACCGGGCAGGGGAGCCTACGAGCAGTACTTC CASSPPGRGAYEQYF
few TRBJ2-3 TRBV18 NA TGTGCCAGCTCACCGGCCCGACTTGACACAGATACGCAGTATTTT CASSPARLDTDTQYF
NA TRBJ1-5 TRBV6-5 NA TGTGTCAGCAGTTCGGACATAACCGGGAGTAATCAGCCCCAGCATTTT CVSSSDITGSNQPQHF
NA TRBJ1-5 TRBV27 NA TGTGCCAGCAGTGTATCAGTGGGGCAGCCCCAGCATTTT CASSVSVGQPQHF
NA TRBJ2-7 TRBV6-2/TRBV6-3 NA TGTGCCAGCAGTTATCTGATCGGCGGGCCCATCCACTGGAAGGGCTACGAGCAGTACTTC CASSYLIGGPIHWKGYEQYF
few TRBJ2-6 TRBV4-2 NA TGTGCCAGCAGCCAACTATTCGGGACCTCTGGAGCCAACGTCCTGACTTTC CASSQLFGTSGANVLTF
NA TRBJ2-3 TRBV28 NA TGTGCCAGCAGTATTCTTACTAGCATAAGCACAGATACGCAGTATTTT CASSILTSISTDTQYF